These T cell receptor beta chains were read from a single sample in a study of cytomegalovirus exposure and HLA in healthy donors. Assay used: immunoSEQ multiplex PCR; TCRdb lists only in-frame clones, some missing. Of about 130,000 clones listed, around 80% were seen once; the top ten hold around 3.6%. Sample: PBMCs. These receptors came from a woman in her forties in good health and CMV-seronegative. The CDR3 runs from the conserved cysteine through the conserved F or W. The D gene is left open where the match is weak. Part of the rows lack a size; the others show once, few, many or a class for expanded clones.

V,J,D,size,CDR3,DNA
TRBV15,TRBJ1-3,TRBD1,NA,CATSRDRQGGNTIYF,TGTGCCACCAGCAGAGATCGACAGGGTGGAAACACCATATATTTT
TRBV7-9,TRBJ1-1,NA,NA,CASSLGHLNTEAFF,TGTGCCAGCAGCTTAGGACATCTGAACACTGAAGCTTTCTTT
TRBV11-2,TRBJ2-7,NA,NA,CASRAQAGTYEQYF,TGTGCCAGCAGAGCACAAGCCGGGACCTACGAGCAGTACTTC
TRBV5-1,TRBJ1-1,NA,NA,CASTPGGPNTEAFF,TGCGCCAGCACCCCGGGGGGACCGAACACTGAAGCTTTCTTT
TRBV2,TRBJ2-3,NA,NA,CASFPLPTDTQYF,TGTGCCAGCTTCCCCCTCCCCACAGATACGCAGTATTTT
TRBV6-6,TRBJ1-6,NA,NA,CATFDWNRDSPLHF,TGTGCCACCTTTGATTGGAACAGGGATTCACCCCTCCACTTT
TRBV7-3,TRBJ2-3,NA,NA,CASSDRGGHTTDTQYF,TGTGCCAGCAGCGATAGGGGGGGACACACCACAGATACGCAGTATTTT
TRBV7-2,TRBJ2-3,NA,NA,CASSSADTQYF,TGTGCCAGCAGCTCAGCAGATACGCAGTATTTT
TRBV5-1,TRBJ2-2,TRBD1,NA,CASSLPEATGGDTGELFF,TGCGCCAGCAGCTTGCCCGAGGCTACAGGGGGTGACACCGGGGAGCTGTTTTTT
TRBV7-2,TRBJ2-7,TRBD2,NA,CASSGLAGGPPAYEQYF,TGTGCCAGCAGCGGACTAGCGGGAGGACCACCCGCCTACGAGCAGTACTTC
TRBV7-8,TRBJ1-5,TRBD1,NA,CASSLNAGQNNQPQHF,TGTGCCAGCAGCCTAAACGCGGGACAGAACAATCAGCCCCAGCATTTT
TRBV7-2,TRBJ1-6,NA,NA,CASNPGYVNSPLHF,TGTGCCAGCAACCCGGGGTATGTTAATTCACCCCTCCACTTT
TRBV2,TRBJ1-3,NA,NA,CARTVSSSGNTIYF,TGTGCCAGAACAGTTTCCAGCTCTGGAAACACCATATATTTT
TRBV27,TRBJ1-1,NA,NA,CASSSGLFNTEAFF,TGTGCCAGCAGTTCCGGACTTTTCAACACTGAAGCTTTCTTT
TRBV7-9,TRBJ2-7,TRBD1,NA,CASSPRQGTAYEQYF,TGTGCCAGCAGCCCCCGACAGGGGACAGCCTACGAGCAGTACTTC
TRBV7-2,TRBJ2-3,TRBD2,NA,CASTPGGRAQYF,TGTGCCAGCACCCCGGGGGGTAGGGCGCAGTATTTT
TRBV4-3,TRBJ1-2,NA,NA,CASRRVPGGVDGYTF,TGCGCCAGCAGAAGGGTACCGGGGGGTGTCGATGGCTACACCTTC
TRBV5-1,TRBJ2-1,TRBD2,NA,CASSRGLAFENEQFF,TGCGCCAGCAGCCGGGGACTAGCTTTTGAAAATGAGCAGTTCTTC
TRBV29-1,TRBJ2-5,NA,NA,CSPRVRKTQYF,TGCAGCCCCAGGGTGAGAAAGACCCAGTACTTC
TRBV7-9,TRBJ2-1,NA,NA,CASSPGGGSRYNEQFF,TGTGCCAGCAGCCCCGGAGGGGGCTCTCGATACAATGAGCAGTTCTTC
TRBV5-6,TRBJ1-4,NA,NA,CASSRRGNNEKLFF,TGTGCCAGCAGCCGGCGGGGGAATAATGAAAAACTGTTTTTT
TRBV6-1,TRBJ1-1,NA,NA,CASSEVDGREAFF,TGTGCCAGCAGTGAAGTCGACGGGAGGGAGGCTTTCTTT
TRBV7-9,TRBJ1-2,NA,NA,CSSSLEIRGYTF,TGTTCCAGCAGCTTAGAGATCCGGGGCTACACCTTC
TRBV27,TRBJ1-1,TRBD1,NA,CASSRPGQYKAFF,TGTGCCAGCAGTAGGCCGGGACAGTATAAAGCTTTCTTT
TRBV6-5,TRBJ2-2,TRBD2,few,CASTKGLADTGELFF,TGTGCCAGCACCAAAGGACTAGCGGACACCGGGGAGCTGTTTTTT
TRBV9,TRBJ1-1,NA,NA,CASSGGVLNTEAFF,TGTGCCAGCAGTGGGGGGGTCTTGAACACTGAAGCTTTCTTT
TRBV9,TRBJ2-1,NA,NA,CASSVAVGASSYNEQFF,TGTGCCAGCAGCGTGGCCGTGGGCGCGAGCTCCTACAATGAGCAGTTCTTC
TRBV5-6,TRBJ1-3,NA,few,CASMTTGSGNTIYF,TGTGCCAGCATGACTACAGGGTCTGGAAACACCATATATTTT
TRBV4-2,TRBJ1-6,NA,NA,CASSQERGLPLHF,TGTGCCAGCAGCCAAGAACGAGGTCTCCCCCTCCACTTT
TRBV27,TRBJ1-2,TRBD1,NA,CASSLGQGAIYGYTF,TGTGCCAGCAGTTTGGGACAGGGGGCGATCTATGGCTACACCTTC
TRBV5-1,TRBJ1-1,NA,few,CASSLRGGTEAFF,TGCGCCAGCAGCTTGAGGGGGGGCACTGAAGCTTTCTTT
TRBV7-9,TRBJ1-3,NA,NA,CASSLGGGAGNTIYF,TGTGCCAGCAGCTTAGGCGGGGGAGCGGGAAACACCATATATTTT
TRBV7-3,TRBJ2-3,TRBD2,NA,CASSRTSADTQYF,TGTGCCAGCAGCCGGACTAGCGCAGATACGCAGTATTTT
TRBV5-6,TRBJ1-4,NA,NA,CASSLSQEATNEKLFF,TGTGCCAGCAGCTTGTCCCAGGAAGCAACTAATGAAAAACTGTTTTTT
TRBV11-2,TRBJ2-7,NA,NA,CASSLQGYEQYF,TGTGCCAGCAGCTTGCAGGGCTACGAGCAGTACTTC
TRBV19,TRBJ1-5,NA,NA,CASMDFSNQPQHF,TGTGCCAGTATGGACTTTAGCAATCAGCCCCAGCATTTT
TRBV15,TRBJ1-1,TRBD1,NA,CATSGRTGINTEAFF,TGTGCCACCAGCGGAAGGACAGGGATAAACACTGAAGCTTTCTTT
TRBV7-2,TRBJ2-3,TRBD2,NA,CASSLVLAGATDTQYF,TGTGCCAGCAGCTTAGTGCTAGCGGGGGCCACAGATACGCAGTATTTT